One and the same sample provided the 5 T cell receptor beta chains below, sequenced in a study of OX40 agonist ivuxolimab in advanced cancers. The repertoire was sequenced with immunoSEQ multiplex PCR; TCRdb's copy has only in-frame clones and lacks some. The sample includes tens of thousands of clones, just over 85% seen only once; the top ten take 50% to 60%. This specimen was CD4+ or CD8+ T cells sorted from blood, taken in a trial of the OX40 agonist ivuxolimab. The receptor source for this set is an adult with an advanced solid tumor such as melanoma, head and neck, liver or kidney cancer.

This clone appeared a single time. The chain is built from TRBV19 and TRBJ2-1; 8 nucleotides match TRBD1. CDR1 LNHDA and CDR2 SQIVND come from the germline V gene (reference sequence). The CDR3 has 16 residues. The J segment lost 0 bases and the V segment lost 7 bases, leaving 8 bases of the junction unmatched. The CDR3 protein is CASTRTGYLSYNEQFF. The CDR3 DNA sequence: TGTGCCAGTACCCGGACAGGGTACCTCTCCTACAATGAGCAGTTCTTC.

In nucleotides, the CDR3 is TGTGCCAGCAGCTCCGGCTCTAGCACAGATACGCAGTATTTT. Residues: CASSSGSSTDTQYF. The chain uses TRBV7-2 and TRBJ2-3; no reliable D call. The V end lost 4 bases, the J end lost 0 bases, and 8 bases lay between the germline ends. The CDR3 has 14 amino acids. Germline V CDR1 and CDR2: SGHTA, FQGNSA.

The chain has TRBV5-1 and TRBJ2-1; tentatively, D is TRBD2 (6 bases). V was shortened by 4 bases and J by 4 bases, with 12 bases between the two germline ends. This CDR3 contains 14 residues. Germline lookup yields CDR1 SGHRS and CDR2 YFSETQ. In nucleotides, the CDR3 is TGCGCCAGCAGCCCCGGACTACAATACAATGAGCAGTTCTTC. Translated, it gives CASSPGLQYNEQFF.

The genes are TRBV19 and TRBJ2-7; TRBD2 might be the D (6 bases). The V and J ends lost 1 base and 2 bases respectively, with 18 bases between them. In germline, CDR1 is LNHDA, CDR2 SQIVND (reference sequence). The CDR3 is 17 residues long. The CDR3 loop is CASSIVHGGVPTYEQYF. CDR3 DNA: TGTGCCAGTAGTATAGTGCACGGCGGGGTACCAACCTACGAGCAGTACTTC.

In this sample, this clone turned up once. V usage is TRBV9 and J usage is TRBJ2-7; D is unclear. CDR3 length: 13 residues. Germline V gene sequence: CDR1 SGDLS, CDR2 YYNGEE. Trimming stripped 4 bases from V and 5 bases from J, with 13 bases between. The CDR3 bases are TGTGCCAGCAGCCCTTTGCAGGACCACGAGCAGTACTTC. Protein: CASSPLQDHEQYF.